Ten or more counts support the clone carrying this TCR beta chain. Trimming pared 2 bases from V and 6 bases from J, leaving 16 bases between. This CDR3 comprises 15 residues. Germline loops: CDR1 SQVTM, CDR2 ANQGSEA. One entry per CDR3 protein results from TCRdb running MiXCR on the 5' RACE reads. The table lists about 320,000 distinct CDR3 sequences, 3.5% to 5% of them singletons. The data belong to a study of T cells after yellow fever vaccination. Study context: SMART-Seq v4 Ultra Low Input prepared the low-cell-number fractions.

The chain couples TRBV29-1 to TRBJ2-2; D possibly uses TRBD1 or TRBD2 (5 bases each). The receptor's source is a man between 18 and 29 years old who received the YFV17D yellow fever vaccine. Sample: PBMCs, taken 15 days after the yellow fever booster vaccination. CDR3 nucleotides: TGCAGCGTTGAATTATCGGGGCTAGAGTCCGGGGAGCTGTTTTTT. Translating it yields CSVELSGLESGELFF.